The T cell receptor beta chain under discussion was sequenced for a study of OX40 agonist ivuxolimab in advanced cancers. On the study more broadly: Ivuxolimab doses were 0.01, 0.1, 0.3, 1.5, 3 or 10 mg/kg every 2 weeks. Regarding the study as a whole: CD8+ T cells (on average) carried more expanded clones than CD4+ T cells. By week 6 at 0.1 to 3.0 mg/kg, blood CD4+ and CD8+ T cells had expanded clonally.

Generated by immunoSEQ multiplex PCR, the TCRdb table keeps only in-frame clones and is missing some. The sample has approximately 60,000 clones; about 92% are singletons. About this clone: The antigen remains undetermined. Other DNA sequences in the same sample also yield this CDR3.

Sequenced here: CD4+ or CD8+ T cells sorted from blood, sampled in a trial of the OX40 agonist ivuxolimab. The receptor was derived from an adult with an advanced solid tumor such as melanoma, head and neck, liver or kidney cancer.

The CDR3 loop reads CASRRGDYGYTF. CDR3 DNA sequence: TGTGCCAGCAGGCGGGGGGACTATGGCTACACCTTC. V and J are TRBV27 and TRBJ1-2; the D gene is possibly TRBD1 (5 bases). This CDR3 has 12 amino acids. Trimming removed 6 bases from V and 3 bases from J, with 8 bases in between. Germline CDR1 MNHEY, CDR2 SMNVEV (reference sequence).